Following are 16 T cell receptor beta chains from one sample sequenced in a study of T cells in Graves' hyperthyroidism and ophthalmopathy. Amplification yielded TCR beta CDR3 regions, with RNA transcripts as the source. The TCR CDR3 was amplified in a first-round RT-PCR using the HTBI primer set. MiXCR, run by TCRdb on the multiplex PCR reads, gives a single entry per CDR3 protein. The data contain roughly 300,000 distinct CDR3 sequences, approximately 15% of them singletons. The sequenced material came from blood. Every receptor here comes from a woman in her 30s with Graves' hyperthyroidism.

At least ten counts were recorded for this clonotype. The genes are TRBV6-6 and TRBJ2-3, with D perhaps being TRBD1 or TRBD2 (5 bases each). Germline CDR1 MNHNY, CDR2 SVGAGI (reference sequence). Trimming took off 0 bases at V and 0 bases at J, with 10 bases between the two ends. This CDR3 has 16 residues. The CDR3 DNA is TGTGCCAGCAGTTACTCGTTGTGGGGGAGCACAGATACGCAGTATTTT. Translated: CASSYSLWGSTDTQYF.

This chain links TRBV20-1 with TRBJ2-1; 10 bases fit TRBD2. Unmatched junction bases numbered 11, after V lost 1 base and J lost 8 bases. There are 16 residues in the CDR3. Germline CDR1 DFQATT, CDR2 SNEGSKA (reference sequence). The CDR3: CSARGSEREGLYEQFF. CDR3 nucleotide sequence: TGCAGTGCTAGAGGTTCGGAGCGGGAGGGCCTCTATGAGCAGTTCTTC.

This clonotype was seen at least ten times. This sequence joins TRBV5-6 and TRBJ2-1; perhaps D is TRBD1 or TRBD2 (7 bases each). This CDR3 is 13 amino acids long. Germline CDR1 is SGHDT and CDR2 is YYEEEE. The V and J ends lost 4 bases and 11 bases respectively, with 16 bases between them. The CDR3 DNA sequence: TGTGCCAGCAGCCTGACACAGGGGACTAAGCAGTTCTTC. This translates into CASSLTQGTKQFF.

This clonotype was observed at least ten times. This chain uses TRBV28 with TRBJ2-5; 11 bases map to TRBD2. The CDR3 contains 15 residues. Germline V gives CDR1 MDHEN, CDR2 SYDVKM. J gave up 6 bases and V 6 bases, and 9 bases lay outside the gene matches. The CDR3 sequence: CASSLLAGDGKTQYF. In DNA, the CDR3 is TGTGCCAGCAGCCTACTAGCGGGAGACGGAAAGACCCAGTACTTC.

V and J are TRBV7-2 and TRBJ1-1; 8 bases match TRBD1. The CDR3 loop spans 18 amino acids. The ends lost 5 bases at V and 3 bases at J; junction bases unmatched: 17. In germline, CDR1 is SGHTA, CDR2 FQGNSA. CDR3 DNA sequence: TGTGCCAGCAGCGAACCCCCCGGGGGGACAGGAACCTACACTGAAGCTTTCTTT. It codes for CASSEPPGGTGTYTEAFF.

This clonotype was seen at least ten times. The J gene is TRBJ1-1, the V gene TRBV6-1; weak D call: TRBD1 (5 bases). Trimming shortened V by 3 bases and J by 4 bases, and 12 bases separated the two germline ends. CDR1 is MNHNS and CDR2 is SASEGT in the germline V gene. CDR3 length equals 14 residues. The CDR3 reads CASSDRRGSTEAFF. DNA of the CDR3: TGTGCCAGCAGTGATAGAAGGGGTAGCACTGAAGCTTTCTTT.

This clonotype was seen many times. This chain uses TRBV12-3 or TRBV12-4 with TRBJ1-5; no definite D call. CDR3 size: 12 residues. V was pared by 5 bases and J by 9 bases, with 11 bases between. CDR3 in amino acids: CASSDDVRPQHF. The CDR3 DNA reads as TGTGCCAGCAGTGACGATGTGAGGCCCCAGCATTTT.

A few counts support this clonotype. The chain combines TRBV4-1 with TRBJ1-5; D might be TRBD1 (5 bases). The CDR3 extends over 14 amino acids. In germline, CDR1 is MGHRA, CDR2 YSYEKL. The ends were cut back, 4 bases at V and 1 base at J, with 8 bases in the middle. CDR3: CASSRRESNQPQHF. DNA of the CDR3: TGCGCCAGCAGCCGCAGGGAAAGCAATCAGCCCCAGCATTTT.

This clonotype occurred many times. The chain links TRBV6-1 to TRBJ1-4; a possible D gene is TRBD1 (5 bases). V was shortened by 8 bases and J by 7 bases, with 14 bases between the two germline ends. The germline V gene encodes CDR1 MNHNS and CDR2 SASEGT. The length of the CDR3 is 13 residues. The CDR3 coding sequence is TGTGCCAGCCGACGAGGGGACGTTGAAAAACTGTTTTTT. It codes for CASRRGDVEKLFF.

This clonotype was counted at least ten times. The chain combines TRBV11-2 with TRBJ2-3, with D perhaps matching TRBD2 (5 bases). Germline V gene data show CDR1 as SGHAT and CDR2 as FQNNGV. The CDR3 has 18 amino acids. The V end was cut by 5 bases, the J end by 7 bases, with 28 bases between. The CDR3 protein is CASSPFGVGISGPNTQYF. The CDR3 DNA sequence: TGTGCCAGCAGCCCATTTGGAGTCGGGATCAGTGGTCCAAATACGCAGTATTTT.

In its sample, this clonotype was seen a few times. The chain combines TRBV10-3 with TRBJ1-2; perhaps TRBD1 as D (5 bases). CDR3 length equals 14 residues. The germline V gene encodes CDR1 ENHRY and CDR2 SYGVKD. V was trimmed by 10 bases and J by 5 bases, leaving 20 bases between them. This CDR3 reads CATLGTQISYGYTF. DNA for the CDR3: TGTGCCACGCTCGGGACCCAAATCTCTTATGGCTACACCTTC.

This clonotype was found many times. The V and J genes are TRBV29-1 and TRBJ2-7, with D tentatively TRBD2 (6 bases). V lost 5 bases to trimming and J lost 6 bases, with 20 bases between them. There are 14 residues in the CDR3. Germline V gene data show CDR1 as SQVTM and CDR2 as ANQGSEA. CDR3 amino acids: CSVSAPGGSGEQYF. The CDR3 nucleotides are TGCAGCGTTTCGGCCCCTGGAGGGAGCGGCGAGCAGTACTTC.

This clonotype was counted at least ten times. The rearrangement uses TRBV6-2 or TRBV6-3 and TRBJ1-5, with TRBD1 matching over 8 bases. This CDR3 has 14 residues. Germline CDR1 MNHEY, CDR2 SVGEGT. The V segment lost 3 bases and the J segment 6 bases; nucleotides outside the gene matches: 4. The CDR3 region is CASSYAGGGQPQHF. The CDR3 nucleotides read TGTGCCAGCAGTTATGCAGGGGGCGGTCAGCCCCAGCATTTT.

This clonotype was detected a few times. The genes are TRBV5-1 and TRBJ2-1; TRBD1 matches at 7 bases. Germline V gene data show CDR1 as SGHRS and CDR2 as YFSETQ. With 5 bases clipped from V and 5 bases from J, the junction kept 4 bases outside the gene matches. The CDR3 loop spans 13 amino acids. CDR3 residues: CASSRDSHNEQFF. DNA of the CDR3: TGCGCCAGCAGTCGGGACAGTCACAATGAGCAGTTCTTC.

A note on this clonotype: A much larger clonotype is one base distant, so this may be a read error. The rearrangement joins TRBV7-9 to TRBJ1-4, with TRBD1 matching 10 bases. The CDR3 sequence is 14 residues long. CDR1 is SEHNR and CDR2 is FQNEAQ in the germline V gene (reference sequence). CDR3 sequence (DNA): TGTGCCAGCAGCTTGGGACAGGGGAATGAAGAACTGTTTTTT. It encodes CASSLGQGNEELFF.

Ten or more counts support this clonotype. This rearrangement joins TRBV6-1 to TRBJ1-5; no clear D. The CDR3 has 13 amino acids. V was cut by 2 bases and J by 7 bases, with 9 bases left in between. Per the germline V gene, CDR1 is MNHNS and CDR2 is SASEGT. CDR3 in DNA: TGTGCCAGCAGTGAAAGTAAGGGCCAGCCCCAGCATTTT. It yields the protein CASSESKGQPQHF.